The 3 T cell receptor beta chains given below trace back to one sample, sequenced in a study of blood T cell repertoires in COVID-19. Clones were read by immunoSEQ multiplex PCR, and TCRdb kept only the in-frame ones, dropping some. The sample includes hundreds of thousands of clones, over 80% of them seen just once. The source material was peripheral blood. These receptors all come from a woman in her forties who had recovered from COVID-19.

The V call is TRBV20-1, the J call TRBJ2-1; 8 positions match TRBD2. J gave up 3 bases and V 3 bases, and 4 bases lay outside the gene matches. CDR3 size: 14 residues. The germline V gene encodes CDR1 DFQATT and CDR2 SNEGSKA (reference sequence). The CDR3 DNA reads TGCAGTGCTAGTCCGGGGGGGAACTACAATGAGCAGTTCTTC. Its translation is CSASPGGNYNEQFF.

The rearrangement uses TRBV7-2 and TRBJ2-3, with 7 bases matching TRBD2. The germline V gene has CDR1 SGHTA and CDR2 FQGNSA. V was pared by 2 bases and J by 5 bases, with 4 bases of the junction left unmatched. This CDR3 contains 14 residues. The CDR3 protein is CASSLNGGGDTQYF. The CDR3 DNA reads TGTGCCAGCAGCTTAAATGGCGGGGGAGATACGCAGTATTTT.

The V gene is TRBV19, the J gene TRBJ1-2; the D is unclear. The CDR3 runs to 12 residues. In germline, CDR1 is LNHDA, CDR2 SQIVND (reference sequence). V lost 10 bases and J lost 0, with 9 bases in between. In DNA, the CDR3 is TGTGCCACCACAATTGCTAACTATGGCTACACCTTC. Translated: CATTIANYGYTF.